The source of this T cell receptor (beta chain) is a study of CXCR3-negative and CXCR3-positive naive CD8 T cells. Study-level information: Cumulative TRB read yield was roughly 150 million, averaging about 1.5 +/- 0.3 million per library. The study's findings and limits: Memory CD8+ cells showed much lower diversity, while both naive subsets displayed comparably high diversity. CXCR3-negative and CXCR3-positive naive cells shared comparable TRBV-TRBJ usage, but memory cells did not. In CXCR3-positive naive cells, the TRB CDR3s were more hydrophobic than in CXCR3-negative naive cells.

A word on this clonotype: The target antigen is unknown.

The libraries of TRB cDNA were prepared using 5' RACE with UMI labels. TCRdb reanalyzed the 5' RACE reads, giving one entry per CDR3 protein sequence and no DNA. Its listing shows roughly 86,000 distinct CDR3 sequences. The TCR was taken from a human donor in good health. Some clones in this sample may be carry-over from other donors' samples. The sample taken for sequencing was naive CXCR3- CD8+ T cells from blood. Subset defined: CD45RO-CCR7+CD27+CD95- naive CD8+ T cells lacking CXCR3 (TNR3-).

CDR3 sequence reads: CASSYTGQSVAEAFF. The chain uses TRBV7-9 and TRBJ1-1; TCRdb reports TRBD1, a call that lacks DNA to check it against. Looked up from germline, CDR1 is SEHNR and CDR2 is FQNEAQ (reference sequence). This CDR3 is 15 amino acids long.